The 3 T cell receptor beta chains reported below all come from one sample, sequenced in a study of T-cell memory formation after mild COVID-19. TCRdb called the 5' RACE reads again in MiXCR, with one record for every CDR3 protein. Here the sample spans about 110,000 distinct CDR3 sequences, roughly 19% being singletons. Specimen: PBMCs or a T cell subset sorted from them (not recorded which). Receptor source: a man younger than 30 who had mild COVID-19 (a few samples of this study predate the infection). Cell type and time point are not known.

CDR3 coding DNA: TGTGCCAGCAGCGGCGGACAGTCGAACACCGGGGAGCTGTTTTTT. It specifies CASSGGQSNTGELFF. J is TRBJ2-2 and V is TRBV9; perhaps TRBD1 as D (6 bases). This CDR3 has 15 amino acids. Trimming pared 3 bases from V and 0 bases from J, leaving 9 bases between. The germline gives CDR1 SGDLS, CDR2 YYNGEE.

This clonotype showed up just once. This chain connects TRBV5-1 to TRBJ1-2; 8 nucleotides match TRBD1. The CDR3 is 17 amino acids. Germline lookup yields CDR1 SGHRS and CDR2 YFSETQ. V lost 0 bases, J lost 0 bases, and 7 bases stayed unmatched. DNA for the CDR3: TGCGCCAGCAGCTTGGGGACAGGGCTCTCAACTAACTATGGCTACACCTTC. Amino acids: CASSLGTGLSTNYGYTF.

This clonotype showed up just a few times. The chain uses TRBV12-3 or TRBV12-4 and TRBJ1-1; D might be TRBD1 (5 bases). Trimming shortened V by 6 bases and J by 3 bases, and 11 bases separated the two germline ends. The CDR3 runs to 13 residues. The CDR3 region has the DNA TGTGCCAGCAGCCTCAGGGTCTACACTGAAGCTTTCTTT. Translating gives CASSLRVYTEAFF.